The sequence of this TCR beta chain was determined in a study of neurological immune-mediated disorders. The study's findings and limits: HTLV-1-associated myelopathy led in TCR clonal expansion, while multiple sclerosis ranked lowest, below healthy controls.

The J segment lost 0 bases and the V segment lost 6 bases, leaving 5 bases of the junction unmatched. Germline V gene sequence: CDR1 MNHEY, CDR2 SMNVEV (reference sequence). CDR3 length: 17 amino acids. There are many counts of this clonotype. Antigen unknown. Each CDR3 protein is one row after TCRdb ran MiXCR on the 5' RACE reads. Altogether tens of thousands of distinct CDR3 sequences are present, 3.5% to 5.5% being singletons, with the ten largest covering just over 5.5%. The unsorted libraries were made from 2 million PBMCs kept at -80 C. This chain connects TRBV27 to TRBJ2-2; 12 bases match TRBD2. This clonotype originated in a woman aged 55-70 years with multiple sclerosis. Sequenced: PBMCs. The CDR3 bases are TGTGCCAGCAGCCTAGCTAGCGGGAGGGCGAACACCGGGGAGCTGTTTTTT. The encoded protein is CASSLASGRANTGELFF.